Included here is one T cell receptor beta chain sequence, with context. Its antigen is unknown. Base qualities were left out, and no much larger clone turns up one base away. Whole blood was collected in K2EDTA tubes by collaborating institutions according to the institutions' own protocols. Collaborator samples were shipped for TCRbeta analysis as frozen whole blood, isolated PBMCs, or DNA extracted from either sample type. This sample was taken from a study of blood T cell repertoires in COVID-19 (dated by TCRdb to 2020 to 2021). A note on the overall study: Collaborator samples came from the United States, Italy and Spain and covered acute and convalescent phases of COVID-19. The prospective study material was composed of cDNA or gDNA derived from T cells, B-cell-depleted T cells, or PBMCs. Subjects who had been exposed to COVID-19, were actively infected with it, or had recovered from it provided the deeply sampled blood TCRbeta repertoires that made up the dataset. The repertoires were made available in a free public database intended to serve as a resource for research on the immune response to SARS-CoV-2. Samples were obtained from the ongoing ImmuneRACE study (first 160 participants) and from 950 to 1,500 subjects provided by 6 global collaborators. Sample metadata almost always included a de-identified subject ID, COVID-19 status, age in years and sex. HLA class I and class II types, where available, came from metadata supplied by the sample provider rather than from assay-based typing. Study-level results and caveats: The quantity of clinical and demographic metadata differed by source and by participant and was supplied without curation.

TCRbeta CDR3 regions were amplified from genomic DNA by means of the immunoSEQ Assay, a bias-controlled multiplex PCR. Under the source paper's analysis protocol: The number of nucleated cells in each sample was estimated from the amplification of reference gene primers within the assay. To quantify the absolute abundance of each unique TCRbeta CDR3 rearrangement, sequence reads were collapsed and filtered. For each sample, productive Simpson clonality was calculated by taking the square root of Simpson's diversity index across productive rearrangements. TCRdb holds this immuneACCESS table with in-frame rearrangements only. Some clones are missing; in checked studies, unresolved V genes explain under half, and the rest has no known cause. The D gene and trimming were derived from the DNA, and the V and J assignments and clone size from that table. Counted in this sample were 95,000 to 110,000 clones; roughly 82% of them appeared once. About 5% of the sample is held by the ten biggest clonotypes.

As encoded in the germline V gene (reference sequence), CDR1 is GTSNPN while CDR2 is SVGIG. The trim is 4 bases for V and 2 bases for J, with a gap of 12 bases between the germline ends. Including cysteine and phenylalanine, the CDR3 has 13 amino acids. Only the CDR3 portion is preserved as DNA: 39 bases, with reading frame beginning at the first base. The receptor chain draws on TRBV30 and TRBJ2-7; TRBD2 is a possible D gene, resting on 6 matching bases. The source material was peripheral blood. The source is a man in his sixties with acute or convalescent COVID-19. The sequenced DNA is TGTGCCTGGACCACCGGGGGTACCTACGAGCAGTACTTC. It specifies CAWTTGGTYEQYF.